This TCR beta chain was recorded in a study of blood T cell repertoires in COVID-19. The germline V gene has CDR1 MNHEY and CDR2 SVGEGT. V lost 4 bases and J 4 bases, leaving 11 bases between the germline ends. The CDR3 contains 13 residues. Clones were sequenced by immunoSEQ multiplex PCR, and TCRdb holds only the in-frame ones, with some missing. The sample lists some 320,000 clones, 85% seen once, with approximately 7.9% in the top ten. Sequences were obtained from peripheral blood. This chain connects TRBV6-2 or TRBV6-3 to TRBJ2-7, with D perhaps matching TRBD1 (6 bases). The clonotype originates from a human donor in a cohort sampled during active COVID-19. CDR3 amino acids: CASSSTGPYEQYF. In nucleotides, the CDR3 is TGTGCCAGCAGTTCGACAGGACCTTACGAGCAGTACTTC.